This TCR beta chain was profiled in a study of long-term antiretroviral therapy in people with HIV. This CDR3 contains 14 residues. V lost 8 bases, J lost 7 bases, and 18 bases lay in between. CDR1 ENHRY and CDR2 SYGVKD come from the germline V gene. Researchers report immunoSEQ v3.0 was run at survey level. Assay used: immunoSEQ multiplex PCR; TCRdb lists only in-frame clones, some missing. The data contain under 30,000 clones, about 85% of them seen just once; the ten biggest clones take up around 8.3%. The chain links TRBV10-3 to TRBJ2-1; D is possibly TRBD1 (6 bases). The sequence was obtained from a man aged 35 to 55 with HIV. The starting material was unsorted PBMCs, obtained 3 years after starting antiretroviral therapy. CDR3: CAIGAGDVGNEQFF. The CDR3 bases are TGTGCCATCGGGGCAGGGGATGTCGGAAATGAGCAGTTCTTC.